The source of this T cell receptor (beta chain) is a study of cytomegalovirus exposure and HLA in healthy donors. General study findings and limits: The classifier reportedly diagnosed cytomegalovirus status with high specificity and sensitivity.

The V gene's germline CDR1 is GTSNPN and CDR2 SVGIG (reference sequence). The V end lost 0 bases, the J end lost 3 bases, and 9 bases lay between the germline ends. CDR3 length: 14 amino acids. This clone was picked up one time. The antigen remains unidentified. In the PCR, 60 Vbeta and 13 Jbeta primers were used. Assay: immunoSEQ multiplex PCR; the TCRdb copy retains only in-frame clones and omits some. The sample has about 180,000 clones; roughly three quarters are singletons. The source is a young woman in good health and CMV-seropositive. The sequencing input was PBMCs. The gene calls are TRBV30 and TRBJ2-1, with D unresolved. The CDR3 bases are TGTGCCTGGAGTGTTAGCTATGGCTACAATGAGCAGTTCTTC. This gives the protein CAWSVSYGYNEQFF. The full variable domain, its missing parts supplied by reference TRBV30 and TRBJ2-1, is SQTIHQWPATLVQPVGSPLSLECTVEGTSNPNLYWYRQAAGRGLQLLFYSVGIGQISSEVPQNLSASRPQDRQFILSSKKLLLSDSGFYLCAWSVSYGYNEQFFGPGTRLTVL.